The present TCR beta chain was sequenced within a study of vaccination and CD4 T cells after COVID-19. Turning to the study itself: Each convalescent patient was PCR positive for SARS-CoV-2 on nasal swab; under ten cases were mild and one severe. The stimulating agents, overlapping spike peptides, came from SARS-CoV-2, HCoV-NL63, HCoV-OC43 and HCoV-229E. The post-COVID sampling time was a median roughly 100 days after diagnosis, ranging from 35 to 161. Two Hispanic individuals were among six male and four female convalescent patients.

As for this clonotype: What it binds is unknown.

Sequencing of the DNA from cultured CD4+ T cells was carried out with the Oncomine TCR Beta short-read assay. Using its own MiXCR run on the PCR reads, TCRdb lists one record per CDR3 protein. This table holds around 14,000 distinct CDR3 sequences, 53% found once. Treatment given: roughly ten-day PBMC culture with coronavirus spike peptide pools or control peptides (ViraFEST assay). J lost 6 bases, V lost 6 bases, and 8 bases had no gene match. This CDR3 spans 14 amino acids. Germline V lookup: CDR1 ENHRY, CDR2 SYGVKD. The sequencing input was CD4+ T cells from blood, cultured in vitro. The receptor was isolated from a human donor who had recovered from COVID-19. This rearrangement joins TRBV10-3 to TRBJ1-5, with 7 bases fitting TRBD1. The CDR3 nucleotides are TGTGCCATCAGAGGTACAGGGGCCAGTCAGCCCCAGCATTTT. Translation: CAIRGTGASQPQHF.